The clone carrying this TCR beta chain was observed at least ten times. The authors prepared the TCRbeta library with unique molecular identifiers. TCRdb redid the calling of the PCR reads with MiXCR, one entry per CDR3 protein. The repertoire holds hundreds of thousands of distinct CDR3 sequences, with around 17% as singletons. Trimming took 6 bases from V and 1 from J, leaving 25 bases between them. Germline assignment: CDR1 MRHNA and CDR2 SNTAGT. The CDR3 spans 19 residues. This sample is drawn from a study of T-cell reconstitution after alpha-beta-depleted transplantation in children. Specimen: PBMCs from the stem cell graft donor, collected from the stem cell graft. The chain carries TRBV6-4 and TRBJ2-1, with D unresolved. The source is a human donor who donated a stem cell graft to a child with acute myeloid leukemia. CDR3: CASSLLPPGRQVSYNEQFF. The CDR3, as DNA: TGTGCCAGCAGCCTCCTACCCCCTGGACGGCAAGTTTCCTACAATGAGCAGTTCTTC.